The 18 T cell receptor beta chains in this list originate from one sample, sequenced in a study of blood T cell repertoires in COVID-19. Clones were sequenced by immunoSEQ multiplex PCR, and TCRdb holds only the in-frame ones, with some missing. The table lists over 200,000 clones, about 91% of them singletons. Material for sequencing was PBMCs or T cells enriched from blood (not recorded which). The origin of the receptors is a woman between 35 and 50 years old with acute COVID-19.

The V call is TRBV6-5, the J call TRBJ2-3; 13 nucleotides line up with TRBD2. This CDR3 contains 15 residues. The germline V gene has CDR1 MNHEY and CDR2 SVGAGI. Trimming removed 7 bases from V and 7 bases from J; junction bases left unmatched: 8. The CDR3 is CASTQTGLAGHTQYF. The CDR3, as DNA: TGTGCCAGCACCCAGACGGGACTAGCGGGACATACGCAGTATTTT.

This rearrangement joins TRBV2 to TRBJ1-4, with 8 nucleotides matching TRBD1. Losses at the gene ends were 0 bases for V and 8 bases for J; bases not matched to a gene: 5. Germline loops: CDR1 SNHLY, CDR2 FYNNEI. The CDR3 contains 15 residues. Written as DNA, the CDR3 is TGTGCCAGCAGTGAAGCCACCGGGACAGGAGAAAAACTGTTTTTT. Protein product: CASSEATGTGEKLFF.

The genes are TRBV10-3 and TRBJ2-7; 11 bases align to TRBD1. Per germline, CDR1 ENHRY and CDR2 SYGVKD. This CDR3 has 15 residues. The V and J ends lost 5 bases and 1 base, in that order; junction bases with no gene match: 4. The CDR3 nucleotides are TGTGCCATCAGTACGGGACAGGGGGATTCCTACGAGCAGTACGTC. Translated: CAISTGQGDSYEQYV.

The rearrangement joins TRBV20-1 to TRBJ2-7; 13 bases are a match to TRBD2. CDR3 length: 14 amino acids. Looked up from germline, CDR1 is DFQATT and CDR2 is SNEGSKA (reference sequence). V was clipped by 3 bases and J by 4 bases; unmatched bases: 3. In DNA, the CDR3 is TGCAGTGCTAGTGGACTAGCGGGGGCTTACGAGCAGTACTTC. The encoded protein is CSASGLAGAYEQYF.

The V and J genes are TRBV3-1 (or the pseudogene TRBV3-2) and TRBJ1-6; D not resolved. The CDR3 is made up of 13 amino acids. Germline V CDR1 and CDR2: LGHDT, YNNKEL (reference sequence). Trimming pared 1 base from V and 10 bases from J, leaving 8 bases between. The CDR3 DNA reads TGTGCCAGCAGCCAAGGGAGGGAGTCACCCCTCCACTTT. Residues: CASSQGRESPLHF.

The CDR3 spells CASSSLEGAPLHF. For the CDR3, the DNA is TGTGCCAGCAGTTCCCTCGAGGGGGCACCCCTCCACTTT. V is TRBV6-6 and J is TRBJ1-6; tentatively, D is TRBD1 (6 bases). The CDR3 has 13 residues. Germline V CDR1 and CDR2: MNHNY, SVGAGI (reference sequence). Between the trimmed V and J ends, which lost 4 bases and 11 bases, there was a span of 12 bases.

This chain links TRBV5-1 with TRBJ2-1; 7 nucleotides line up with TRBD2. After removal of 0 bases from V and 7 bases from J, the junction contained 7 bases not matched to a gene. Looked up from germline, CDR1 is SGHRS and CDR2 is YFSETQ. This CDR3 contains 15 residues. CDR3 DNA: TGCGCCAGCAGCTTGGCCATGGCTAGCGGTAATGAGCAGTTCTTC. Translating it yields CASSLAMASGNEQFF.

This chain joins TRBV6-5 and TRBJ1-2, with D unresolved. CDR1 and CDR2 (germline): MNHEY, SVGAGI. The CDR3 is 15 amino acids. Trimming pared 7 bases from V and 2 bases from J, leaving 17 bases between. The CDR3 region has the DNA TGTGCCAGCACACGCCTTCAGGCGTCAAACTATGGCTACACCTTC. It encodes CASTRLQASNYGYTF.

The chain uses TRBV5-1 and TRBJ1-1; tentative D call: TRBD1 (5 bases). Trimming stripped 4 bases from V and 6 bases from J, with 19 bases between. In germline, CDR1 is SGHRS, CDR2 YFSETQ. The CDR3 is made up of 15 amino acids. Here the CDR3 reads CASSLPQVGVAEAFF. CDR3 coding DNA: TGCGCCAGCAGCCTACCACAGGTTGGAGTCGCTGAAGCTTTCTTT.

The chain joins TRBV11-2 to TRBJ2-7, with 9 positions matching TRBD2. This CDR3 contains 18 residues. With V trimmed by 2 bases and J by 2 bases, 13 bases remained unmatched. CDR1 and CDR2 from the germline V gene are SGHAT and FQNNGV. CDR3 nucleotides: TGTGCCAGCAGCTTATCCGTAATGGCGGGGGGGAACCCCTACGAGCAGTACTTC. This sequence encodes CASSLSVMAGGNPYEQYF.

This chain links TRBV27 with TRBJ2-2; 7 positions match TRBD1. The germline gives CDR1 MNHEY, CDR2 SMNVEV (reference sequence). This CDR3 contains 15 residues. V shed 6 bases, J shed 6 bases, and the junction held 10 bases outside the gene matches. In nucleotides, the CDR3 is TGTGCCAGCAGATATGGGACAGAGGAAGCCGGGGAGCTGTTTTTT. Translating gives CASRYGTEEAGELFF.

V usage is TRBV19 and J usage is TRBJ1-5, with 7 nucleotides matching TRBD1. V was pared by 7 bases and J by 1 base, with 1 base of the junction left unmatched. CDR1 and CDR2 from the germline V gene are LNHDA and SQIVND (reference sequence). The CDR3 sequence is 13 residues long. This CDR3 is CASKDRSNQPQHF. The CDR3 DNA reads as TGTGCCAGTAAGGACAGGAGCAATCAGCCCCAGCATTTT.

The V gene is TRBV29-1, the J gene TRBJ1-2, with TRBD1 identical over 7 bases. The CDR3 sequence is 14 residues long. The ends lost 0 bases at V and 4 bases at J; junction bases unmatched: 5. Germline CDR1 SQVTM, CDR2 ANQGSEA. The CDR3: CSVEEMTGFYGYTF. As DNA, the CDR3 is TGCAGCGTTGAAGAGATGACAGGGTTCTATGGCTACACCTTC.

V gene TRBV4-3 combines with J gene TRBJ2-1; weak D call: TRBD1 (6 bases). This CDR3 is built from 15 residues. The germline V gene has CDR1 LGHNA and CDR2 YSLEER. V was pared by 0 bases and J by 6 bases, with 12 bases between. CDR3 coding DNA: TGCGCCAGCAGCCAAGAAGCTGGACAGACCAATGAGCAGTTCTTC. This translates into CASSQEAGQTNEQFF.

This clone was counted a few times. The chain is built from TRBV7-8 and TRBJ1-5; possible D gene TRBD1, 5 bases. Trimming took 1 base from V and 6 from J, leaving 16 bases between them. Germline V lookup: CDR1 SGHVS, CDR2 FQNEAQ. The CDR3 consists of 16 residues. The CDR3 nucleotides read TGTGCCAGCAGCTTAGTAGCGGGGGGTGCTGGTCAGCCCCAGCATTTT. Protein product: CASSLVAGGAGQPQHF.

The V gene is TRBV21-1, the J gene TRBJ1-1; the listed D gene, TRBD1, was not tested against the DNA. TRBV21-1 is recorded as a pseudogene. This CDR3 is built from 18 residues. Here the CDR3 DNA reads TGTGCCGGGCAGGGAACAGGGGGAGTACGAGCCCTGAACACTGAAGCTTTCTTT. Protein: CAGQGTGGVRALNTEAFF.

The rearrangement joins TRBV6-5 to TRBJ2-3, with 8 bases matching TRBD2. The junction had 11 bases not matched to a gene; V was cut back by 4 bases and J by 5 bases. The CDR3 sequence is 16 residues long. Germline loops: CDR1 MNHEY, CDR2 SVGAGI. CDR3 in amino acids: CASSSPLAGGGDTQYF. The CDR3 nucleotides read TGTGCCAGCAGTTCCCCCCTAGCGGGTGGGGGAGATACGCAGTATTTT.

This clone was observed a single time. The chain uses TRBV6-5 and TRBJ1-1; D might be TRBD1 (5 bases). Trimming pared 6 bases from V and 2 bases from J, leaving 10 bases between. CDR3 length: 13 residues. In germline, CDR1 is MNHEY, CDR2 SVGAGI. This chain's CDR3 is CASRRTQNTEAFF. The CDR3 DNA sequence: TGTGCCAGCAGACGGACACAAAACACTGAAGCTTTCTTT.